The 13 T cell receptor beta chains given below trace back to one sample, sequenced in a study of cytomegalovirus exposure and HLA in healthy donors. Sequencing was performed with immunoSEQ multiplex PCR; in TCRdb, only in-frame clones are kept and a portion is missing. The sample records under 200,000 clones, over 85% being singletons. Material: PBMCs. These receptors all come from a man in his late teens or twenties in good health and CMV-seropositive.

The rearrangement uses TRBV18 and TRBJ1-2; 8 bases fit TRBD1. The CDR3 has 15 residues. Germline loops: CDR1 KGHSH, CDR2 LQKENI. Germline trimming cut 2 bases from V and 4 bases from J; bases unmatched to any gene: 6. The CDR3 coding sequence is TGTGCCAGCTCACCAAAAGGCGGGACAGGCTATGGCTACACCTTC. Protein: CASSPKGGTGYGYTF. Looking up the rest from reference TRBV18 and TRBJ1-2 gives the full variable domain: NAGVMQNPRHLVRRRGQEARLRCSPMKGHSHVYWYRQLPEEGLKFMVYLQKENIIDESGMPKERFSAEFPKEGPSILRIQQVVRGDSAAYFCASSPKGGTGYGYTFGSGTRLTVV.

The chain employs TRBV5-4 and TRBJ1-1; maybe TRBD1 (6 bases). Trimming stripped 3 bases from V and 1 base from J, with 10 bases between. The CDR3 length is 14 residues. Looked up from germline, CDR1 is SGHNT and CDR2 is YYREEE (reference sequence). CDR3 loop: CASSSGTQNTEAFF. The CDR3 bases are TGTGCCAGCAGCTCCGGGACACAGAACACTGAAGCTTTCTTT.

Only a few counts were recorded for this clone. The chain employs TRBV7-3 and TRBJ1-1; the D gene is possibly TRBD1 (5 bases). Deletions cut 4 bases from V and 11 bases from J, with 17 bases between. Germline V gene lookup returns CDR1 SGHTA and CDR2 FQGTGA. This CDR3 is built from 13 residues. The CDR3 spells CASSSSGQGGAFF. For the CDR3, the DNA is TGTGCCAGCAGCTCCTCCGGGCAGGGTGGTGCTTTCTTT.

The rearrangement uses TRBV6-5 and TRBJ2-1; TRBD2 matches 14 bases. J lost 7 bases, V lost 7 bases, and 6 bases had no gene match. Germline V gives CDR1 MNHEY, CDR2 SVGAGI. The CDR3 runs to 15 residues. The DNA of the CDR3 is TGTGCCAGCACCACTGGGACTAGCGGGAGAAATGAGCAGTTCTTC. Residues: CASTTGTSGRNEQFF.

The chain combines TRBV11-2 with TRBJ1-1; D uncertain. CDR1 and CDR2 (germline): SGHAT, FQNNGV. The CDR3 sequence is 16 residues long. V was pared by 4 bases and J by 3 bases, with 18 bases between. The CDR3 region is CASSSPGRSKDTEAFF. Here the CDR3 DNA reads TGTGCCAGCAGCTCTCCCGGTAGGAGTAAGGACACTGAAGCTTTCTTT.

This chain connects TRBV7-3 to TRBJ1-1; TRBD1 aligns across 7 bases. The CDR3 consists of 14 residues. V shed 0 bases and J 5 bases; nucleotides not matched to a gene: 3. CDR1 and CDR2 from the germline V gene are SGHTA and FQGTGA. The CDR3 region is CASSLTGGRTEAFF. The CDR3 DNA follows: TGTGCCAGCAGCTTAACAGGGGGCCGAACTGAAGCTTTCTTT.

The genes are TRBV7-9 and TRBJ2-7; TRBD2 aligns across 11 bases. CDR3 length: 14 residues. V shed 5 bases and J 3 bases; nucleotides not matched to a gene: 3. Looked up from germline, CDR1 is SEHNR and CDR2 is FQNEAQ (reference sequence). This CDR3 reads CASSRGTSGYEQYF. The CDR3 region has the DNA TGTGCCAGCAGCAGAGGGACTAGCGGCTACGAGCAGTACTTC.

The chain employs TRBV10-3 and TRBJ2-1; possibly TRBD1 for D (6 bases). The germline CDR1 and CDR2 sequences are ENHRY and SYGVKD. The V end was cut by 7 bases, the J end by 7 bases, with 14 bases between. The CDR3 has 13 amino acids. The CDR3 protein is CAITGTQGNEQFF. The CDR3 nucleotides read TGTGCCATCACTGGGACCCAGGGGAATGAGCAGTTCTTC.

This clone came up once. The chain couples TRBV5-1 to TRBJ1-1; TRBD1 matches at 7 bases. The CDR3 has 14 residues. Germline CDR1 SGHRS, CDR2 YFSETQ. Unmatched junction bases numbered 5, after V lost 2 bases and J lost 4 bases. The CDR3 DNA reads TGCGCCAGCAGCTTAGTCAGGGGGAGCACTGAAGCTTTCTTT. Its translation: CASSLVRGSTEAFF.

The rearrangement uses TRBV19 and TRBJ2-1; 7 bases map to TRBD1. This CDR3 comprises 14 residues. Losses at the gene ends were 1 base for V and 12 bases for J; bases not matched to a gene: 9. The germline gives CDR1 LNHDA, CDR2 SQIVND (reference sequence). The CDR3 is CASSIGRGLFGQFF. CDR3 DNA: TGTGCCAGTAGTATAGGAAGGGGGCTCTTCGGGCAGTTCTTC.

CDR3 DNA sequence: TGTGCCAGCAGCACCCGGACTAAAGGAAACACCATATATTTT. Its translation: CASSTRTKGNTIYF. The chain combines TRBV7-9 with TRBJ1-3; no reliable D call. CDR1 and CDR2 from the germline V gene are SEHNR and FQNEAQ (reference sequence). V shed 5 bases and J shed 4 bases, with 12 bases lying between them. The CDR3 extends over 14 amino acids.

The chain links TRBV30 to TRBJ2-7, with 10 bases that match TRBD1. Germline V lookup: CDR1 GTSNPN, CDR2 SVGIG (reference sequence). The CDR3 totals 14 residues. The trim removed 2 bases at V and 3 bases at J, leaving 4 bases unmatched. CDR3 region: CAWSMGTGVYEQYF. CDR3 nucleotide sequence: TGTGCCTGGAGTATGGGGACAGGGGTCTACGAGCAGTACTTC.

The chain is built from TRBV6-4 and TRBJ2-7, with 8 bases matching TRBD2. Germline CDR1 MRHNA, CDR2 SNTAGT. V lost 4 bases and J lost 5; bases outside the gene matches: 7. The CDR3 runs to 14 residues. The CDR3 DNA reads TGTGCCAGCAGTGCAAGCGGGAGCGGCCACGAGCAGTACTTC. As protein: CASSASGSGHEQYF.